The 2 T cell receptor beta chains below all came from one sample that was sequenced in a study of blood T cell repertoires in COVID-19. Only in-frame clones appear in the TCRdb table, and some are missing; sequencing was by immunoSEQ multiplex PCR. The table has a few hundred thousand clones, nearly 90% seen once. Input material: PBMCs or T cells enriched from blood (not recorded which). The source of these receptors is a woman aged 18-29 years with acute COVID-19.

The chain carries TRBV20-1 and TRBJ1-3; tentative D call: TRBD1 (6 bases). The CDR3 contains 15 residues. The ends were cut back, 3 bases at V and 2 bases at J, with 14 bases in the middle. Germline-derived CDR1 and CDR2 are DFQATT and SNEGSKA (reference sequence). In DNA, the CDR3 is TGCAGTGCTAGTTACACACAGGGCCCTGGAAACACCATATATTTT. Its translation is CSASYTQGPGNTIYF.

This clone appeared a single time. The J gene is TRBJ2-1, the V gene TRBV27; 8 nucleotides agree with TRBD2. V was clipped by 8 bases and J by 6 bases; unmatched bases: 9. Germline V gene data show CDR1 as MNHEY and CDR2 as SMNVEV (reference sequence). The CDR3 loop spans 14 amino acids. In DNA, the CDR3 is TGTGCCAGCTGCCCCAGCGGGAGTTTCAATGAGCAGTTCTTC. As protein: CASCPSGSFNEQFF.